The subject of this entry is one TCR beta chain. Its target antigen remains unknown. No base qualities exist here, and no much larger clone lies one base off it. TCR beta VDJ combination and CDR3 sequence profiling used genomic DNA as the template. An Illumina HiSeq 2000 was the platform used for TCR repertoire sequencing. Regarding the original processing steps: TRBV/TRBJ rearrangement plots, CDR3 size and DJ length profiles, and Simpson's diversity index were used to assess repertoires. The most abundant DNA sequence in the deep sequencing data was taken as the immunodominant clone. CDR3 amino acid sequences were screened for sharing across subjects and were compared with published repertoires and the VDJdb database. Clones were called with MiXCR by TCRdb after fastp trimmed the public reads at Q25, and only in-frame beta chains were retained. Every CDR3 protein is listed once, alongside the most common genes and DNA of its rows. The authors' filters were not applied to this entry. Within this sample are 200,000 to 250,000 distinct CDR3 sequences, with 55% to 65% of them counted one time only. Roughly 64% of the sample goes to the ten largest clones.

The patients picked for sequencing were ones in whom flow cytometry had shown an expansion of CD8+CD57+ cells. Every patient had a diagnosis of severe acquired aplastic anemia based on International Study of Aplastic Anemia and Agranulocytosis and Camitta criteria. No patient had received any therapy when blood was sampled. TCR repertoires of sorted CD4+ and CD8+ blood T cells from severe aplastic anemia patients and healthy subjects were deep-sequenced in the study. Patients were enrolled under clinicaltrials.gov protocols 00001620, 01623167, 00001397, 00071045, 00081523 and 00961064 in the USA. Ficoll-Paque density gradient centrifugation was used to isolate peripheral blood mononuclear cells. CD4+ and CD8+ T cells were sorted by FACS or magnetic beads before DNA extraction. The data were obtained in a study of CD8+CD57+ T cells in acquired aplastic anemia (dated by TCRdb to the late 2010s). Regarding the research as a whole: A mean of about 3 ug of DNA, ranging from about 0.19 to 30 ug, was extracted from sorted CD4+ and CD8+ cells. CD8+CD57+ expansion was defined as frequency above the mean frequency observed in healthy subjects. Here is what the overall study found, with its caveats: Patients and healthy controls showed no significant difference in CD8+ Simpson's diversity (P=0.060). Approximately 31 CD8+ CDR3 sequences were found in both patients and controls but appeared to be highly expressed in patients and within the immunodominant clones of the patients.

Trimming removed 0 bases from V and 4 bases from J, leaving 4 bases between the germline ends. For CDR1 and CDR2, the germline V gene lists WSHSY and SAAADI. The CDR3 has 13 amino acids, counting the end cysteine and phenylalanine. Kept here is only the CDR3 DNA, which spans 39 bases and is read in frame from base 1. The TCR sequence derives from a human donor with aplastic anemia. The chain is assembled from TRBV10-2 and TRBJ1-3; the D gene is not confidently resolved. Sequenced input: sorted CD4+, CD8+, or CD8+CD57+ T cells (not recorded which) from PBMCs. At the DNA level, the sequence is TGCGCCAGCAGTGAGTCAGGGGGAAACACCATATATTTT. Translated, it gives CASSESGGNTIYF.